This paragraph reports one TCR beta chain. This sample was taken from a study of blood T cell repertoires in COVID-19. Study-level background: Sites in the United States, Italy and Spain provided acute and convalescent COVID-19 samples. In each case, the material was cDNA or gDNA derived from T cells, B-cell-depleted T cells, or PBMCs.

As originally analysed: Amplification of reference gene primers provided the estimated nucleated cell counts. Measured with immunoSEQ multiplex PCR; TCRdb has only the in-frame clones, and not every one. V, J and clone size were drawn from that table, and D and trimming were deduced from the DNA. The sample carries roughly 250,000 clones, 79% recorded once. Germline trimming cut 1 base from V and 8 bases from J; bases unmatched to any gene: 7. CDR3 length equals 16 residues. Per the germline V gene, CDR1 is SGHNT and CDR2 is YYREEE (reference sequence). The sequence derives from a woman aged 40 to 50 with active or convalescent COVID-19. The sequenced sample consisted of peripheral blood. The genes are TRBV5-4 and TRBJ1-6; 9 positions agree with TRBD1. The CDR3 region is CASSLPGQGAHSPLHF. The CDR3 nucleotides are TGTGCCAGCAGCTTGCCGGGACAGGGTGCCCATTCACCCCTCCACTTT. The variable domain in full, with the rest retrieved from reference TRBV5-4 and TRBJ1-6, is ETGVTQSPTHLIKTRGQQVTLRCSSQSGHNTVSWYQQALGQGPQFIFQYYREEENGRGNFPPRFSGLQFPNYSSELNVNALELDDSALYLCASSLPGQGAHSPLHFGNGTRLTVT.